This T cell receptor (beta chain) is drawn from a study of CD8 T cell repertoires and HIV-1 epitope variants. As to this clone: The antigen remains undetermined.

Sequencing was performed with immunoSEQ multiplex PCR; in TCRdb, only in-frame clones are kept and a portion is missing. Of about 5,000 clones listed, 66% are singletons. Germline V gene sequence: CDR1 MNHEY, CDR2 SVGAGI. The V gene end was trimmed by 2 bases and the J gene end by 9 bases; junction bases not matched to a gene: 9. This CDR3 spans 15 amino acids. Sequencing was done on a sample of cultured CD8+ T cells derived from PBMCs. This sequence originates from a male donor with HIV. This chain joins TRBV6-5 and TRBJ1-1, with 10 bases fitting TRBD1. The DNA of the CDR3 is TGTGCCAGCAGTTACCCGGGACAGGGGATTTACCAAGCTTTCTTT. As protein: CASSYPGQGIYQAFF.